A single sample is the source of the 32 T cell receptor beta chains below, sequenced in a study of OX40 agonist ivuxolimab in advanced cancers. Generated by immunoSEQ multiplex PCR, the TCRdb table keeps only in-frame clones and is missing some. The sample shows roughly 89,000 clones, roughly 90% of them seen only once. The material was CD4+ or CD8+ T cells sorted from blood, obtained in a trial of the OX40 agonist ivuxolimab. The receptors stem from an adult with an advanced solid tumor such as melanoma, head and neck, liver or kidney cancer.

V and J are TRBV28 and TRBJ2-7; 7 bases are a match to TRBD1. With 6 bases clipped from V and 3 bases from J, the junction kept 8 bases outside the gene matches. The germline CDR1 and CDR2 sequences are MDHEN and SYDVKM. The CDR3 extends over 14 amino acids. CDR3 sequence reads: CASSQSQGFYEQYF. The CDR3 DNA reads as TGTGCCAGCAGCCAATCACAGGGGTTCTACGAGCAGTACTTC.

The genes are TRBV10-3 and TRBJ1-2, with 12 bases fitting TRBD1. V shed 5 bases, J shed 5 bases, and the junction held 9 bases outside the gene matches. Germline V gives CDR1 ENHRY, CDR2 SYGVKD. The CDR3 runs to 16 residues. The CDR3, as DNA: TGTGCCATCAGTAGTGGGACAGGGGGCAAGGAGTATGGCTACACCTTC. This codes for CAISSGTGGKEYGYTF.

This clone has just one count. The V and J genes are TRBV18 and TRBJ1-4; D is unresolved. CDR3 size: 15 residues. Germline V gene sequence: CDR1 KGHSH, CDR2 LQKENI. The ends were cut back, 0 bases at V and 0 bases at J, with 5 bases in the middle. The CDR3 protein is CASSPPSSTNEKLFF. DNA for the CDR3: TGTGCCAGCTCACCACCGTCATCAACTAATGAAAAACTGTTTTTT. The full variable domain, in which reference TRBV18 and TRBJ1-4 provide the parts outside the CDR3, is NAGVMQNPRHLVRRRGQEARLRCSPMKGHSHVYWYRQLPEEGLKFMVYLQKENIIDESGMPKERFSAEFPKEGPSILRIQQVVRGDSAAYFCASSPPSSTNEKLFFGSGTQLSVL.

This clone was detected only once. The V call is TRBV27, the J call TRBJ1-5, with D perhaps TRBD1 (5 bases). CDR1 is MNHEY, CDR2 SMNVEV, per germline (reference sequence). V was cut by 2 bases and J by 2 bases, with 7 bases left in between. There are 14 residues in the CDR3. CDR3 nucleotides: TGTGCCAGCAGTTTACGAGGGGGCAATCAGCCCCAGCATTTT. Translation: CASSLRGGNQPQHF.

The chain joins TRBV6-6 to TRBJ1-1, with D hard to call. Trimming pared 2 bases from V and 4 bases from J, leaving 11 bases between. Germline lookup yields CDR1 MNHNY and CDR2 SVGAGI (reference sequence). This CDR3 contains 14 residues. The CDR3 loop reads CASSYRGDGTEAFF. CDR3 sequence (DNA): TGTGCCAGCAGTTACCGTGGGGATGGCACTGAAGCTTTCTTT.

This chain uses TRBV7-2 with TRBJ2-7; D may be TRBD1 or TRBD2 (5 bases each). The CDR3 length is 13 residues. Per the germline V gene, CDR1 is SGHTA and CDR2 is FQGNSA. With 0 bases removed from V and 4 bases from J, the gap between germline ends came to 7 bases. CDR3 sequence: CASSLAGPYEQYF. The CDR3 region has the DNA TGTGCCAGCAGCTTAGCGGGACCTTACGAGCAGTACTTC.

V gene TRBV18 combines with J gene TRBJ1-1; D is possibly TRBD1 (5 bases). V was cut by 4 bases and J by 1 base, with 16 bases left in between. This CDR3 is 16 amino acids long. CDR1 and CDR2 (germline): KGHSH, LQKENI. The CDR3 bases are TGTGCCAGCTCACTCTTCGGAATGGACACGAACACTGAAGCTTTCTTT. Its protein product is CASSLFGMDTNTEAFF.

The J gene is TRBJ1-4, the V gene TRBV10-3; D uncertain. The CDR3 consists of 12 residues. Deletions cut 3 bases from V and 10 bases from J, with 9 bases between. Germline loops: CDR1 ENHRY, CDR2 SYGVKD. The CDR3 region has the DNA TGTGCCATCAGTGAATGGGCGGGAAAACTGTTTTTT. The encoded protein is CAISEWAGKLFF.

CDR3 nucleotides: TGTGCCAGTAGTCCCACGGGACTTTTCGAGCAGTACTTC. Translating it yields CASSPTGLFEQYF. This chain uses TRBV19 with TRBJ2-7, with D perhaps TRBD2 (6 bases). Between the trimmed V and J ends, which lost 5 bases and 6 bases, there was a span of 14 bases. Germline assignment: CDR1 LNHDA and CDR2 SQIVND (reference sequence). The CDR3 is 13 residues long.

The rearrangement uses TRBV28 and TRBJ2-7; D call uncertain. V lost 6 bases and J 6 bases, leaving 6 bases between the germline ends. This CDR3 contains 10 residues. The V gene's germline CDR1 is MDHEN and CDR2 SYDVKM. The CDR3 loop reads CASSFGEQYF. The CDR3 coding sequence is TGTGCCAGCAGCTTCGGCGAGCAGTACTTC.

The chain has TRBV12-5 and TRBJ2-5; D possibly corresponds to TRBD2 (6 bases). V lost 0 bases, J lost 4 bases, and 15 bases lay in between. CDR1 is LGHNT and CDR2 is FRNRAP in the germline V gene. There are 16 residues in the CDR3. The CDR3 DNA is TGTGCTAGTGGTTTGGTACCCCGGGACTCAGGAGAGACCCAGTACTTC. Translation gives CASGLVPRDSGETQYF. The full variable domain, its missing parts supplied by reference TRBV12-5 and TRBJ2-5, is DARVTQTPRHKVTEMGQEVTMRCQPILGHNTVFWYRQTMMQGLELLAYFRNRAPLDDSGMPKDRFSAEMPDATLATLKIQPSEPRDSAVYFCASGLVPRDSGETQYFGPGTRLLVL.

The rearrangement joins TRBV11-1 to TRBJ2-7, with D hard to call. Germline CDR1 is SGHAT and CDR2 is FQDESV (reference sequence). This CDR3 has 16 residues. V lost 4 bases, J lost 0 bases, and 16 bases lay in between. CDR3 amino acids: CASSSGWGSSSYEQYF. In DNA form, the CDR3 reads TGTGCCAGCAGCTCCGGGTGGGGATCGAGCTCCTACGAGCAGTACTTC.

In DNA, the CDR3 is TGCGCCAGCAGCTTGGGGGGTGTGAGGCAAGAGACCCAGTACTTC. Amino acids: CASSLGGVRQETQYF. This chain links TRBV5-1 with TRBJ2-5, with D uncertain. The CDR3 runs to 15 residues. Germline CDR1 and CDR2: SGHRS and YFSETQ. V gave up 0 bases and J gave up 2 bases, with 11 bases separating them. Variable domain in full (rest from reference TRBV5-1 and TRBJ2-5): KAGVTQTPRYLIKTRGQQVTLSCSPISGHRSVSWYQQTPGQGLQFLFEYFSETQRNKGNFPGRFSGRQFSNSRSEMNVSTLELGDSALYLCASSLGGVRQETQYFGPGTRLLVL.

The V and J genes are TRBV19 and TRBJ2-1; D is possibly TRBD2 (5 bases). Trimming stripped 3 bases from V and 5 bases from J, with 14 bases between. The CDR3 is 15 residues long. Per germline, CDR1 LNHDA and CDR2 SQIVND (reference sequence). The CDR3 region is CASSIGLIANNEQFF. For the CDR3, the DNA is TGTGCCAGTAGTATCGGGTTAATAGCGAACAATGAGCAGTTCTTC.

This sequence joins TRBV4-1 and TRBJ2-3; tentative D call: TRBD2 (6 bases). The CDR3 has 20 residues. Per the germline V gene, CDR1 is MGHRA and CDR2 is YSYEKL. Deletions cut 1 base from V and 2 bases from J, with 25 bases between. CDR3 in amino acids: CASSQGMVGLAREFTDTQYF. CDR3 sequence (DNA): TGCGCCAGCAGCCAAGGGATGGTGGGCCTAGCGCGAGAATTCACAGATACGCAGTATTTT.

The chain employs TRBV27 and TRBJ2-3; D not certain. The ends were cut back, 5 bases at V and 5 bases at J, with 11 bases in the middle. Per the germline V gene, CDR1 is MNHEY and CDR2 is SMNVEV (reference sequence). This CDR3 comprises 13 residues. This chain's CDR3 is CASSPHDRDTQYF. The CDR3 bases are TGTGCCAGCAGTCCCCATGATAGAGATACGCAGTATTTT.

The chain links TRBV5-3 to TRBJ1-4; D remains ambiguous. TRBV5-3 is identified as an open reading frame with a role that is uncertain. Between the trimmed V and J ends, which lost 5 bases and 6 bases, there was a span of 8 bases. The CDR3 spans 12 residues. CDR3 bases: TGTGCCAGAAGTATGTACCATGAAAAACTGTTTTTT. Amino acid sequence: CARSMYHEKLFF.

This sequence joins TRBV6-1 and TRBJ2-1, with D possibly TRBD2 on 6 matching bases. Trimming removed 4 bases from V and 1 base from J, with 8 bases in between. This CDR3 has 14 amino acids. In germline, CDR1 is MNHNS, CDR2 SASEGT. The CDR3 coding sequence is TGTGCCAGCAGTGTCGGGGGATCCTACAATGAGCAGTTCTTC. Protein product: CASSVGGSYNEQFF.

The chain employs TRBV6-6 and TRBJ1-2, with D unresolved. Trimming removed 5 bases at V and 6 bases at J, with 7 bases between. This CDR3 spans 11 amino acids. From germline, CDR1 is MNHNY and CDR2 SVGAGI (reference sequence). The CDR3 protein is CASSRVDGYTF. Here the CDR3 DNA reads TGTGCCAGCAGTAGGGTTGATGGCTACACCTTC.

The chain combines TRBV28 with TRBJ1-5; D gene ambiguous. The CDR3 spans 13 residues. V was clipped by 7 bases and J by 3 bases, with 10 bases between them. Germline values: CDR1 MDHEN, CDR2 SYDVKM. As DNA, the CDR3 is TGTGCCAGCAACCAGGCACTCAATCAGCCCCAGCATTTT. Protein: CASNQALNQPQHF.

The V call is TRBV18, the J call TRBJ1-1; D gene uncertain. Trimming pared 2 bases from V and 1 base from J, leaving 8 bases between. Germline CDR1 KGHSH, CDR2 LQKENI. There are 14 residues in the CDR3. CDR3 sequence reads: CASSPDARNTEAFF. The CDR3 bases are TGTGCCAGCTCACCAGACGCACGGAACACTGAAGCTTTCTTT.

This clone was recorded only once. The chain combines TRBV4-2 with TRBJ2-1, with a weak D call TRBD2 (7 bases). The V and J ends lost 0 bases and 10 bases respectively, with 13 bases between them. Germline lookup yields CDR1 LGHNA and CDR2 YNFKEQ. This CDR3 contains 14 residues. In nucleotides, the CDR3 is TGTGCCAGCAGCCAAGAAGGGGGGGTTGGGGAGCAGTTCTTC. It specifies CASSQEGGVGEQFF.

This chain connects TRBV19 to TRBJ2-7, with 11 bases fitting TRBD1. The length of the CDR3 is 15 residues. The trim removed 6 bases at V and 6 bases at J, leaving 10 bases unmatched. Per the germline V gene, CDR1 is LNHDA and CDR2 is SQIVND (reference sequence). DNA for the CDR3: TGTGCCAGTAGACCTGGGACAGGGGGGTCATCCGAGCAGTACTTC. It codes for CASRPGTGGSSEQYF.

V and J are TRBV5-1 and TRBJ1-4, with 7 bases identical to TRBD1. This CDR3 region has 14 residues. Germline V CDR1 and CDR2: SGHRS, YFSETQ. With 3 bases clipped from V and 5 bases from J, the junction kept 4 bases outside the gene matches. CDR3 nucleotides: TGCGCCAGCAGCTGGGGACAGATGAATGAAAAACTGTTTTTT. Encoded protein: CASSWGQMNEKLFF.

CDR3: CAISASGSSTDTQYF. Here the CDR3 DNA reads TGTGCCATCAGTGCCTCCGGGTCCAGCACAGATACGCAGTATTTT. The rearrangement joins TRBV10-3 to TRBJ2-3; D is ambiguous. In germline, CDR1 is ENHRY, CDR2 SYGVKD. The length of the CDR3 is 15 residues. The V and J ends lost 4 bases and 0 bases respectively, with 11 bases between them.

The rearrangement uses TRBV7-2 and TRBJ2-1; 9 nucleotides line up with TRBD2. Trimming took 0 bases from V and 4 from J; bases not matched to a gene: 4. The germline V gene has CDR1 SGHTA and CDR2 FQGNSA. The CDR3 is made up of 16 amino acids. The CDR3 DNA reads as TGTGCCAGCAGCTTAGCAGCTAGCGGGGCTTACAATGAGCAGTTCTTC. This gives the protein CASSLAASGAYNEQFF.

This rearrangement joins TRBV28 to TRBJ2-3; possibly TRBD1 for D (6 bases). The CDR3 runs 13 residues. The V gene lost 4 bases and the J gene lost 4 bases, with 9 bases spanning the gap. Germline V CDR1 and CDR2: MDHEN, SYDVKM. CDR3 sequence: CASSSGVSDTQYF. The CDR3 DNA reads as TGTGCCAGCAGTTCAGGGGTTTCAGATACGCAGTATTTT.

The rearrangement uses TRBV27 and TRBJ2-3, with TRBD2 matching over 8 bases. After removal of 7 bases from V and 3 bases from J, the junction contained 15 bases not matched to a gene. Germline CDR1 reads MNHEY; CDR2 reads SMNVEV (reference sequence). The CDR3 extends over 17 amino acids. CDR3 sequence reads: CASTSQRPGLGTDTQYF. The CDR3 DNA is TGTGCCAGCACCTCACAAAGGCCGGGACTAGGAACAGATACGCAGTATTTT.

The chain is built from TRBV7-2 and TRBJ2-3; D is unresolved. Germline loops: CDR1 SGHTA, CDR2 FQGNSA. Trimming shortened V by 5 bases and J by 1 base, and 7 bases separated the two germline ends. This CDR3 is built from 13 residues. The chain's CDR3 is CASSVRGTDTQYF. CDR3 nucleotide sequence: TGTGCCAGCAGCGTCCGGGGCACAGATACGCAGTATTTT.

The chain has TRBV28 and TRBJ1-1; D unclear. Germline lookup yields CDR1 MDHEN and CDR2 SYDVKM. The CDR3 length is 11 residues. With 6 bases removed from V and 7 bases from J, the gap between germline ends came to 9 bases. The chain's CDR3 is CASRGPIEAFF. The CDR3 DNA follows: TGTGCCAGCAGAGGACCGATTGAAGCTTTCTTT.

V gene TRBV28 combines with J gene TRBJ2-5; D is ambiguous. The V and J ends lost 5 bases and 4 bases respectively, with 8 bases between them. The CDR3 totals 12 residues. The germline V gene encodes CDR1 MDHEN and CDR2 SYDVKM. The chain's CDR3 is CASSTPGETQYF. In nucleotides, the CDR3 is TGTGCCAGCAGTACCCCTGGAGAGACCCAGTACTTC.

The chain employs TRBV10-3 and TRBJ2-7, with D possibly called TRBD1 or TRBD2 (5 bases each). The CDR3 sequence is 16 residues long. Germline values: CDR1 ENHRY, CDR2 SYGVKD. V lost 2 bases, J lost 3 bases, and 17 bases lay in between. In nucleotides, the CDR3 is TGTGCCATCAGTGAGCTATCCGCAGGGAGTTTCTACGAGCAGTACTTC. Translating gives CAISELSAGSFYEQYF.